One sample yielded the 22 T cell receptor beta chains listed below, sequenced in a study of a mutant IDH1 vaccine in newly diagnosed glioma. The time point is: week 5, during vaccination. What each vaccine dose contained was 300 ug of mutant IDH1 20-mer peptide, accompanied by topical imiquimod. Their recognized antigens are unknown. The data were produced by immunoSEQ multiplex PCR, yet TCRdb's version contains in-frame clones alone and is incomplete. The table lists under 95,000 clones, roughly 90% of them singletons. The sequenced sample was PBMCs, obtained from a glioma patient whose treatment included an IDH1 peptide vaccine. The receptors derive from a woman between 50 and 59 years old with glioma.

The V and J genes are TRBV28 and TRBJ1-4; D gene unclear. Germline CDR1 reads MDHEN; CDR2 reads SYDVKM. The CDR3 runs 14 residues. The V gene lost 7 bases and the J gene lost 5 bases, with 14 bases spanning the gap. The CDR3 is CASTRPGLNEKLFF. The CDR3 coding sequence is TGTGCCAGCACACGTCCGGGGTTAAATGAAAAACTGTTTTTT.

The chain links TRBV6-1 to TRBJ1-4; 7 bases agree with TRBD1. Germline V gene data show CDR1 as MNHNS and CDR2 as SASEGT. The CDR3 extends over 13 amino acids. V was clipped by 5 bases and J by 8 bases; unmatched bases: 5. The CDR3 DNA is TGTGCCAGCAGTTCCACGGACAGGGAAAAACTGTTTTTT. Amino acid sequence: CASSSTDREKLFF.

The chain links TRBV19 to TRBJ2-3; D remains unclear. Germline-derived CDR1 and CDR2 are LNHDA and SQIVND (reference sequence). The V end was cut by 1 base, the J end by 4 bases, with 12 bases between. This CDR3 comprises 15 residues. The CDR3 DNA is TGTGCCAGTAGTATAGCAGGCCCTGCGGCAGATACGCAGTATTTT. As protein: CASSIAGPAADTQYF.

This clone has just one count. V usage is TRBV15 and J usage is TRBJ1-5; 8 positions agree with TRBD1. Germline-derived CDR1 and CDR2 are LNHNV and YYDKDF (reference sequence). V was pared by 5 bases and J by 2 bases, with 5 bases of the junction left unmatched. The CDR3 contains 15 residues. For the CDR3, the DNA is TGTGCCACCAGCGGCACAGGGGGTGGCAATCAGCCCCAGCATTTT. Encoded protein: CATSGTGGGNQPQHF. The whole variable domain, remainder taken from reference TRBV15 and TRBJ1-5, is DAMVIQNPRYQVTQFGKPVTLSCSQTLNHNVMYWYQQKSSQAPKLLFHYYDKDFNNEADTPDNFQSRRPNTSFCFLDIRSPGLGDTAMYLCATSGTGGGNQPQHFGDGTRLSIL.

The chain links TRBV10-2 to TRBJ1-1, with D unresolved. Germline V gene sequence: CDR1 WSHSY, CDR2 SAAADI. There are 11 residues in the CDR3. V lost 8 bases and J lost 8, with 12 bases in between. CDR3 DNA: TGCGCCAGCTCCGAATCATGGGAAGCTTTCTTT. This codes for CASSESWEAFF.

This clone was seen a single time. J is TRBJ1-1 and V is TRBV6-5; D is uncertain. The length of the CDR3 is 11 residues. V gave up 7 bases and J gave up 3 bases, with 6 bases separating them. Germline V gives CDR1 MNHEY, CDR2 SVGAGI. The CDR3 reads CASKKDTEAFF. CDR3 coding DNA: TGTGCCAGCAAAAAGGACACTGAAGCTTTCTTT.

This sequence joins TRBV30 and TRBJ2-7; the match to TRBD1 covers 8 bases. This CDR3 spans 12 amino acids. The V gene's germline CDR1 is GTSNPN and CDR2 SVGIG (reference sequence). After removal of 5 bases from V and 3 bases from J, the junction contained 3 bases not matched to a gene. DNA of the CDR3: TGTGCCTGGTCCACAGGGGGCTACGAGCAGTACTTC. Residues: CAWSTGGYEQYF.

In DNA, the CDR3 is TGTGCCAGTGGAGGGAGAAAAGCTAACTATGGCTACACCTTC. Its translation: CASGGRKANYGYTF. The chain combines TRBV7-9 with TRBJ1-2, with D uncertain. The CDR3 runs to 14 residues. V gave up 9 bases and J gave up 0 bases, with 14 bases separating them. Germline assignment: CDR1 SEHNR and CDR2 FQNEAQ (reference sequence). The variable domain in full, with the rest retrieved from reference TRBV7-9 and TRBJ1-2, is DTGVSQNPRHKITKRGQNVTFRCDPISEHNRLYWYRQTLGQGPEFLTYFQNEAQLEKSRLLSDRFSAERPKGSFSTLEIQRTEQGDSAMYLCASGGRKANYGYTFGSGTRLTVV.

This chain connects TRBV9 to TRBJ2-3; TRBD2 aligns across 12 bases. Trimming took 4 bases from V and 4 from J; bases not matched to a gene: 13. The germline V gene has CDR1 SGDLS and CDR2 YYNGEE. The CDR3 extends over 18 amino acids. The CDR3 sequence: CASSSSPLAGGPADTQYF. In nucleotides, the CDR3 is TGTGCCAGCAGCTCCTCCCCCCTAGCGGGAGGGCCGGCAGATACGCAGTATTTT.

V is TRBV18 and J is TRBJ1-3; 7 bases map to TRBD1. After removal of 3 bases from V and 4 bases from J, the junction contained 9 bases not matched to a gene. Germline CDR1 and CDR2: KGHSH and LQKENI. This CDR3 is 16 amino acids long. DNA for the CDR3: TGTGCCAGCTCACCCGCGACAGGGTCGGTGGGAAACACCATATATTTT. Encoded protein: CASSPATGSVGNTIYF.

The chain recombines TRBV7-3 with TRBJ2-3; D may match TRBD1 or TRBD2 (5 bases each). Germline V gene lookup returns CDR1 SGHTA and CDR2 FQGTGA. V was cut by 2 bases and J by 2 bases, with 5 bases left in between. This CDR3 region has 13 residues. CDR3 DNA sequence: TGTGCCAGCAGCTTAGGGACCACAGATACGCAGTATTTT. Translated, it gives CASSLGTTDTQYF.

The chain is built from TRBV19 and TRBJ2-7; 11 bases agree with TRBD1. The CDR3 sequence is 14 residues long. V lost 6 bases, J lost 2 bases, and 3 bases stayed unmatched. CDR1 is LNHDA and CDR2 is SQIVND in the germline V gene (reference sequence). CDR3 in amino acids: CASSEGQGAYEQYF. The CDR3 DNA is TGTGCCAGTAGCGAGGGACAGGGGGCCTACGAGCAGTACTTC.

The chain uses TRBV20-1 and TRBJ1-2; D is unresolved. The length of the CDR3 is 9 residues. The ends were cut back, 1 base at V and 10 bases at J, with 4 bases in the middle. The germline CDR1 and CDR2 sequences are DFQATT and SNEGSKA (reference sequence). The CDR3 protein is CSARGDYTF. CDR3 sequence (DNA): TGCAGTGCTAGAGGAGACTACACCTTC.

Concerning this clone: This specimen includes other DNA sequences encoding the same CDR3. This rearrangement joins TRBV27 to TRBJ1-1, with D hard to call. V shed 3 bases and J shed 5 bases, with 13 bases lying between them. Germline lookup yields CDR1 MNHEY and CDR2 SMNVEV (reference sequence). The CDR3 length is 14 residues. CDR3 DNA: TGTGCCAGCAGTTTCGTGGGCGTGACAACTGAAGCTTTCTTT. It is translated as CASSFVGVTTEAFF.

The chain employs TRBV6-1 and TRBJ1-1, with a possible D match to TRBD1 (5 bases). CDR1 and CDR2 from the germline V gene are MNHNS and SASEGT. Trimming left V 4 bases short and J 0 bases short, with 9 bases between. The CDR3 runs to 14 residues. In nucleotides, the CDR3 is TGTGCCAGCAGTGGACAGTTCATGAACACTGAAGCTTTCTTT. As protein: CASSGQFMNTEAFF.

This clone was counted only a few times. This sequence joins TRBV4-1 and TRBJ1-1; D possibly corresponds to TRBD1 (6 bases). CDR3 size: 14 residues. The germline CDR1 and CDR2 sequences are MGHRA and YSYEKL. V was pared by 6 bases and J by 2 bases, with 13 bases between. Here the CDR3 reads CASRKGQTNTEAFF. CDR3 DNA: TGCGCCAGCAGGAAGGGACAAACAAACACTGAAGCTTTCTTT.

J is TRBJ2-2 and V is TRBV2, with D possibly being TRBD1 (6 bases). The CDR3 sequence is 16 residues long. Trimming cost V 5 bases and J 0 bases, with 13 bases left between them. In germline, CDR1 is SNHLY, CDR2 FYNNEI. CDR3 sequence: CASSPQGPTNTGELFF. As DNA, the CDR3 is TGTGCCAGCAGTCCACAGGGCCCTACGAACACCGGGGAGCTGTTTTTT.

J is TRBJ2-1 and V is TRBV5-4; TRBD2 agrees at 10 bases. From germline, CDR1 is SGHNT and CDR2 YYREEE (reference sequence). Trimming removed 0 bases from V and 6 bases from J; junction bases left unmatched: 6. The CDR3 has 16 amino acids. The CDR3 sequence: CASSLAASGSRNEQFF. The CDR3 DNA is TGTGCCAGCAGCTTGGCGGCTAGCGGGAGTCGCAATGAGCAGTTCTTC.

The chain uses TRBV7-9 and TRBJ2-1; 10 bases map to TRBD1. CDR1 and CDR2 from the germline V gene are SEHNR and FQNEAQ (reference sequence). The junction had 10 bases not matched to a gene; V was cut back by 1 base and J by 4 bases. The CDR3 sequence is 18 residues long. CDR3 amino acids: CASSLVRVGTGDYNEQFF. The CDR3 region has the DNA TGTGCCAGCAGCTTAGTGCGCGTTGGGACAGGGGATTACAATGAGCAGTTCTTC.

In this sample, this clone turned up a few times. The V and J genes are TRBV11-2 and TRBJ1-1; D unresolved. The CDR3 covers 9 residues. From germline, CDR1 is SGHAT and CDR2 FQNNGV. Trimming took 5 bases from V and 11 from J, leaving 6 bases between them. The CDR3 sequence: CASSPVAFF. The CDR3 nucleotides are TGTGCCAGCAGCCCAGTTGCTTTCTTT.

A single count supports this clone. The rearrangement uses TRBV4-1 and TRBJ2-2, with TRBD2 matching 12 bases. This CDR3 comprises 19 residues. V dropped 5 bases and J dropped 5; count of bases not matched to a gene: 15. Germline V lookup: CDR1 MGHRA, CDR2 YSYEKL. This CDR3 is CASSSTRTSGIRGTGELFF. The CDR3 DNA reads as TGCGCCAGCAGCTCTACCCGGACTAGCGGGATCCGAGGGACCGGGGAGCTGTTTTTT.

The chain employs TRBV28 and TRBJ1-1; D not certain. This CDR3 has 13 residues. Trimming shortened V by 3 bases and J by 5 bases, and 10 bases separated the two germline ends. CDR1 MDHEN and CDR2 SYDVKM come from the germline V gene. Here the CDR3 reads CASSLEGRTEAFF. In DNA form, the CDR3 reads TGTGCCAGCAGTTTGGAGGGAAGAACTGAAGCTTTCTTT.